This T cell receptor beta chain was recorded in a study of blood T cell repertoires in COVID-19. Overall study: Researchers got acute and convalescent COVID-19 samples from the United States, Italy and Spain.

In the source study's methods: Estimates of nucleated cell counts were drawn from the amplification of reference gene primers. Assay: immunoSEQ multiplex PCR; the TCRdb copy retains only in-frame clones and omits some. V, J and clone size were drawn from that table, and D and trimming were deduced from the DNA. The sample records around 230,000 clones, roughly 80% being singletons. The CDR3 has 18 amino acids. Germline loops: CDR1 SGHNT, CDR2 YYREEE (reference sequence). After removal of 1 base from V and 1 base from J, the junction contained 9 bases not matched to a gene. This chain connects TRBV5-4 to TRBJ1-2; TRBD1 agrees at 11 bases. The sample taken for sequencing was peripheral blood. The clonotype was recovered from a woman aged 40 to 55 with active or convalescent COVID-19. CDR3 bases: TGTGCCAGCAGCTTGATAGGACAGGGGGCCGGTCATAACTATGGCTACACCTTC. This codes for CASSLIGQGAGHNYGYTF.